These 6 T cell receptor beta chains share one sample of origin, sequenced in a study of blood T cells in healthy people across ages. Alongside a J-beta primer mix, a sample-barcoded 5' primer served in a second PCR lasting about 6 to 12 cycles. TCRdb re-derived calls from the 5' RACE reads in MiXCR, one entry per CDR3 protein. The table has over 1.5 million distinct CDR3 sequences, around half seen once. Sequenced input: blood. Receptors were obtained from a middle-aged woman in good health.

Note on this clonotype: One end of the junction fails to match germline, which may point to a read error. The genes are TRBV7-3 and TRBJ2-3; D gene uncertain. CDR1 and CDR2 from the germline V gene are SGHTA and FQGTGA. The CDR3 totals 15 residues. The DNA for the CDR3 is TGTGCCAGCAGCTTAATGGGCATTGGCACAGATACGCATTATTTT. Amino acids: CASSLMGIGTDTHYF.

Here the CDR3 reads CASKIGTAANSEKLFF. The CDR3 region has the DNA TGCGCCAGCAAAATCGGGACAGCCGCCAATAGTGAAAAACTGTTTTTT. This sequence joins TRBV5-1 and TRBJ1-4; 7 bases map to TRBD1. The CDR3 covers 16 residues. The V and J ends lost 6 bases and 7 bases, in that order; junction bases with no gene match: 15. Germline-derived CDR1 and CDR2 are SGHRS and YFSETQ.

The chain links TRBV10-3 to TRBJ2-3, with 7 bases that match TRBD2. After removal of 4 bases from V and 0 bases from J, the junction contained 10 bases not matched to a gene. Germline values: CDR1 ENHRY, CDR2 SYGVKD. The CDR3 runs 17 residues. The CDR3 bases are TGTGCCATCAGTGGAGTCATGAGCGGGGCTAGCACAGATACGCAGTATTTT. Its translation: CAISGVMSGASTDTQYF.

The sample holds one count of this clonotype. CDR3 in amino acids: CASSLARAGTVNTEAFF. DNA for the CDR3: TGTGCCAGCAGCTTAGCGAGGGCCGGGACAGTGAACACTGAAGCTTTCTTT. The chain is built from TRBV7-9 and TRBJ1-1; the match to TRBD1 covers 7 bases. CDR1 and CDR2 from the germline V gene are SEHNR and FQNEAQ (reference sequence). The CDR3 is 17 residues long. V trimming: 0 bases; J trimming: 0 bases; junction bases outside the gene matches: 7. The whole variable domain, remainder taken from reference TRBV7-9 and TRBJ1-1, is DTGVSQNPRHKITKRGQNVTFRCDPISEHNRLYWYRQTLGQGPEFLTYFQNEAQLEKSRLLSDRFSAERPKGSFSTLEIQRTEQGDSAMYLCASSLARAGTVNTEAFFGQGTRLTVV.

This clonotype was seen more than once but under ten times. The chain couples TRBV25-1 to TRBJ2-3; 7 bases line up with TRBD2. Per the germline V gene, CDR1 is MGHDK and CDR2 is SYGVNS. J lost 7 bases, V lost 5 bases, and 9 bases had no gene match. The CDR3 is made up of 14 amino acids. The CDR3 DNA reads as TGTGCCAGCAGTCCGTCCGGGGGGACGAATACGCAGTATTTT. As protein: CASSPSGGTNTQYF.

This clonotype was observed a handful of times. This chain connects TRBV18 to TRBJ2-5; D unresolved. V shed 1 base and J shed 2 bases, with 11 bases lying between them. CDR1 is KGHSH, CDR2 LQKENI, per germline. The CDR3 length is 15 residues. In nucleotides, the CDR3 is TGTGCCAGCTCACCACTCAACGCCAGGCAAGAGACCCAGTACTTC. Protein sequence: CASSPLNARQETQYF.